A single T cell receptor (beta chain) is shown here with its context. This CDR3 is built from 14 residues. The germline V gene encodes CDR1 SGHNT and CDR2 YYREEE (reference sequence). The V end was cut by 2 bases, the J end by 8 bases, with 11 bases between. PCR employed 60 Vbeta and 13 Jbeta primers. The method was immunoSEQ multiplex PCR; TCRdb's version includes in-frame clones alone and lacks a portion of them. The repertoire holds fewer than 120,000 clones, around 80% seen once, with 13% in the top ten. The sample belongs to a study of cytomegalovirus exposure and HLA in healthy donors. J is TRBJ1-6 and V is TRBV5-4; D is perhaps TRBD1 (6 bases). The TCR comes from a man under 40 in good health and CMV-seropositive. The sequenced material came from PBMCs. The CDR3 bases are TGTGCCAGCAGCTTTTCAGGGGTGGATTCACCCCTCCACTTT. It specifies CASSFSGVDSPLHF.